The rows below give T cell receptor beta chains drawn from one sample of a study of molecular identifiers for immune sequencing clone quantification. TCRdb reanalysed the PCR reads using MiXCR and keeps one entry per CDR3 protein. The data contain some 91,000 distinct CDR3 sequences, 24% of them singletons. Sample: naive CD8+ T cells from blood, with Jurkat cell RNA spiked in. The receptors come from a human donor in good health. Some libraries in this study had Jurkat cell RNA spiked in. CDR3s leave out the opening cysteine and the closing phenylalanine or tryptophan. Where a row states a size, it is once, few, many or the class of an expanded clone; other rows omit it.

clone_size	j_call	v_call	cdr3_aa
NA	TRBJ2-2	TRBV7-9	ASSAGGNTGEPF
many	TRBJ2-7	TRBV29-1	SVEGVGQTVFRYEQY
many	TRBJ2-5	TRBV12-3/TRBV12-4	ASRPDSYQETQY
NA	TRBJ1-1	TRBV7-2	ASSQRDREDTEAF
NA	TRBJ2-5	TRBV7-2	ASAYPLGRETQY
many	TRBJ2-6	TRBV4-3	ASSQEGLAGTGANVLT
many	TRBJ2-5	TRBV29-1	SVGAGGQETQY
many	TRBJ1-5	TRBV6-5	ASSDRAPNQPQH
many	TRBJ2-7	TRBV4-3	ASSQSRGSYEQY
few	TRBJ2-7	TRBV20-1	SARDRISGYSYEQY
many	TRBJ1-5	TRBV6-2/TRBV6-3	ASSPTRIGSYSNQPQH
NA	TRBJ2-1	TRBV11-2	ASSPGLAANNEQF
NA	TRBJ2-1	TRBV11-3	ASSGPDSPGEQF
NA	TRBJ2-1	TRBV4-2	ASSPPGADEYNEQF
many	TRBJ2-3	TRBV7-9	ASSLVLATDTQY
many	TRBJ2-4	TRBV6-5	ASSYGASAHKNVQY
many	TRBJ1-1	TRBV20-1	SAIIYRERSTEAF
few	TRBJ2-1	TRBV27	ASSLYAGGGEQF
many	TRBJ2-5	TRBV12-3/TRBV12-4	ASSIPGQGLETQY
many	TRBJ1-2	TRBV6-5	ASSPGGGANYGYT